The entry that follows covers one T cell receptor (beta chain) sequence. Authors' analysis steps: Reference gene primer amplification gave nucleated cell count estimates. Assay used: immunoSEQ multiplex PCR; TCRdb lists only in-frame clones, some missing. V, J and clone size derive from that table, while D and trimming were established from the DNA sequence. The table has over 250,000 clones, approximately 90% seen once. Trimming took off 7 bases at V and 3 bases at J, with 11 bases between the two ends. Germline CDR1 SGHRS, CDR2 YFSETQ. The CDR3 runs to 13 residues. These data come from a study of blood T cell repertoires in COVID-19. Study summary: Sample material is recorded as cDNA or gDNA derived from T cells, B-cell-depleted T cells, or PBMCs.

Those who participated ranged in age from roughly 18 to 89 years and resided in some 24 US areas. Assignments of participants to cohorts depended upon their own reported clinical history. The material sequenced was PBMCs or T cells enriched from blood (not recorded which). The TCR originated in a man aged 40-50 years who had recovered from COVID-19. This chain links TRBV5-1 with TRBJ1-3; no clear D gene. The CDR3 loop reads CASSVGIGNTIYF. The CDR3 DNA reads TGCGCCAGCTCCGTCGGGATTGGAAACACCATATATTTT.